Listed here are 31 T cell receptor beta chains from one sample, sequenced in a study of glioma-infiltrating T cells. Using RNA template, CDR3s of TCR alpha and beta were amplified with iRepertoire arm-PCR. TCRdb recomputed calls from the multiplex PCR reads with MiXCR, one row per CDR3 protein. The data hold about 200,000 distinct CDR3 sequences, with more than 30% observed a single time. Sample: glioma tissue, nonneoplastic brain tissue, or PBMCs (not recorded which). These receptors came from a human donor with low-grade glioma or glioblastoma, undergoing nonglioma brain surgery, or in good health (not recorded which).

The V gene is TRBV7-2, the J gene TRBJ2-5; possible D gene TRBD2, 6 bases. The germline V gene has CDR1 SGHTA and CDR2 FQGNSA. V was cut by 3 bases and J by 4 bases, with 12 bases left in between. CDR3 length: 14 residues. The CDR3 loop reads CASSFQAGLETQYF. The CDR3 bases are TGTGCCAGCAGCTTCCAAGCGGGCCTAGAGACCCAGTACTTC.

This clonotype was seen at least ten times. This chain connects TRBV28 to TRBJ1-3, with a tentative D call TRBD1 (6 bases). Trimming removed 1 base from V and 1 base from J, with 11 bases in between. CDR1 MDHEN and CDR2 SYDVKM come from the germline V gene. The length of the CDR3 is 16 residues. In nucleotides, the CDR3 is TGTGCCAGCAGTTTATCATGGGGGGCGTCTGGAAACACCATATATTTT. Translation: CASSLSWGASGNTIYF.

This clonotype was seen many times. This chain joins TRBV20-1 and TRBJ2-7; TRBD2 aligns across 9 bases. This CDR3 contains 14 residues. The ends lost 4 bases at V and 3 bases at J; junction bases unmatched: 7. Germline assignment: CDR1 DFQATT and CDR2 SNEGSKA (reference sequence). CDR3 protein: CSATFSGRNYEQYF. The CDR3 DNA follows: TGCAGTGCTACCTTTAGCGGGAGAAACTACGAGCAGTACTTC.

This clonotype was counted only a few times. This chain uses TRBV5-1 with TRBJ2-7; tentatively, D is TRBD1 or TRBD2 (5 bases each). Germline V gene sequence: CDR1 SGHRS, CDR2 YFSETQ. The CDR3 is 13 amino acids. V dropped 0 bases and J dropped 2 bases, with 6 bases sitting between them. The CDR3 DNA reads as TGCGCCAGCAGCTTGGTGGGACCCTACGAGCAGTACTTC. This translates into CASSLVGPYEQYF.

This clonotype was detected many times. CDR3 protein: CATSNSNQPQHF. The CDR3, as DNA: TGTGCCACCAGTAACAGCAATCAGCCCCAGCATTTT. The genes are TRBV24-1 and TRBJ1-5; D is ambiguous. The CDR3 runs 12 residues. Trimming left V 6 bases short and J 1 base short, with 3 bases between. Per the germline V gene, CDR1 is KGHDR and CDR2 is SFDVKD.

This clonotype was recorded at least ten times. This chain connects TRBV2 to TRBJ2-1; D is unclear. The CDR3 is 14 residues long. Germline V gene lookup returns CDR1 SNHLY and CDR2 FYNNEI. The V end lost 4 bases, the J end lost 0 bases, and 7 bases lay between the germline ends. This CDR3 reads CASSALSSYNEQFF. The CDR3 DNA sequence: TGTGCCAGCAGTGCTTTGAGCTCCTACAATGAGCAGTTCTTC.

This clonotype was observed many times. The chain joins TRBV28 to TRBJ1-1; D may be TRBD1 (6 bases). V lost 9 bases to trimming and J lost 0 bases, with 23 bases between them. Per the germline V gene, CDR1 is MDHEN and CDR2 is SYDVKM. The CDR3 extends over 17 amino acids. The CDR3 DNA sequence: TGTGCCAGTTCCACACCGGGGGGCGCCGACATGAACACTGAAGCTTTCTTT. This sequence encodes CASSTPGGADMNTEAFF.

This clonotype appeared many times. V and J are TRBV6-2 or TRBV6-3 and TRBJ1-5; 7 positions match TRBD1. Trimming at V came to 0 bases and at J to 7 bases, leaving 0 bases not matched to a gene. The CDR3 spans 13 residues. CDR1 MNHEY and CDR2 SVGEGT come from the germline V gene. CDR3: CASSYSRGQPQHF. CDR3 in DNA: TGTGCCAGCAGTTACTCCAGGGGGCAGCCCCAGCATTTT.

The chain combines TRBV12-5 with TRBJ2-7, with 7 bases lining up with TRBD1. Germline loops: CDR1 LGHNT, CDR2 FRNRAP. Trimming at V came to 1 base and at J to 0 bases, leaving 9 bases not matched to a gene. The CDR3 runs to 17 residues. The CDR3 protein is CASGLEYRGTISYEQYF. CDR3 nucleotides: TGTGCTAGTGGTTTGGAATACAGGGGAACGATCTCCTACGAGCAGTACTTC.

This clonotype was picked up many times. The rearrangement links TRBV7-9 to TRBJ2-7; D is ambiguous. Trimming took off 3 bases at V and 3 bases at J, with 6 bases between the two ends. Germline-derived CDR1 and CDR2 are SEHNR and FQNEAQ (reference sequence). The CDR3 length is 12 residues. The CDR3 is CASSLQGYEQYF. The CDR3 DNA reads TGTGCCAGCAGCTTGCAAGGCTACGAGCAGTACTTC.

The table lists this clonotype with many counts. The V call is TRBV20-1, the J call TRBJ2-2, with 15 bases fitting TRBD2. The CDR3 consists of 16 residues. V lost 5 bases, J lost 3 bases, and 4 bases stayed unmatched. CDR1 is DFQATT, CDR2 SNEGSKA, per germline (reference sequence). CDR3 sequence: CSAAGLAGGDTGELFF. The CDR3 DNA follows: TGCAGTGCTGCGGGACTAGCGGGAGGTGACACCGGGGAGCTGTTTTTT.

The sample holds many counts of this clonotype. V and J are TRBV6-1 and TRBJ1-6; D may be TRBD1 (5 bases). The length of the CDR3 is 17 residues. CDR1 and CDR2 (germline): MNHNS, SASEGT. Deletions cut 5 bases from V and 5 bases from J, with 19 bases between. The CDR3 sequence: CASSYSLGVPNNSPLHF. The CDR3 nucleotides read TGTGCCAGCAGTTATTCCCTGGGGGTGCCGAATAATTCACCCCTCCACTTT.

This clonotype occurred many times. Sequence at one end of the junction differs from germline and may be a read error. The chain carries TRBV4-3 and TRBJ2-1; D call uncertain. CDR1 is LGHNA and CDR2 is YSLEER in the germline V gene. This CDR3 spans 12 amino acids. Written as DNA, the CDR3 is TGCGCCAGCAGCCAAGTACCTAAACCCCCTCTCTTC. This gives the protein CASSQVPKPPLF.

This clonotype was seen ten or more times. CDR3 region: CASSLDGDTQYF. CDR3 in DNA: TGTGCCAGCAGCTTAGATGGGGATACGCAGTATTTT. The genes are TRBV7-2 and TRBJ2-3; D uncertain. This CDR3 comprises 12 residues. Trimming stripped 1 base from V and 6 bases from J, with 5 bases between. CDR1 SGHTA and CDR2 FQGNSA come from the germline V gene.

This clonotype appeared many times. This chain joins TRBV2 and TRBJ1-5; D perhaps matches TRBD1 (5 bases). The CDR3 covers 14 residues. CDR1 and CDR2 from the germline V gene are SNHLY and FYNNEI. V dropped 3 bases and J dropped 1 base, with 7 bases sitting between them. In nucleotides, the CDR3 is TGTGCCAGCAGTGATTGGGGGAGCAATCAGCCCCAGCATTTT. It is translated as CASSDWGSNQPQHF.

This clonotype was found many times. The genes are TRBV29-1 and TRBJ2-3; 11 bases line up with TRBD2. CDR1 and CDR2 from the germline V gene are SQVTM and ANQGSEA. The V segment lost 0 bases and the J segment 2 bases; nucleotides outside the gene matches: 4. The CDR3 totals 16 residues. CDR3 sequence (DNA): TGCAGCGTTGAAGACCTGACTAGCGGGAACACAGATACGCAGTATTTT. Encoded protein: CSVEDLTSGNTDTQYF.

This clonotype was recorded once. V gene TRBV4-2 combines with J gene TRBJ2-7, with D perhaps TRBD1 or TRBD2 (6 bases each). V was cut by 0 bases and J by 2 bases, with 14 bases left in between. The V gene's germline CDR1 is LGHNA and CDR2 YNFKEQ. CDR3 length equals 16 residues. DNA for the CDR3: TGTGCCAGCAGCCAAGATGGAGGGGGGAACCCCTACGAGCAGTACTTC. It yields the protein CASSQDGGGNPYEQYF.

This sequence joins TRBV10-3 and TRBJ2-5; no clear D. The better agreement between TRBJ2-7 and the DNA end casts doubt on the J call. CDR3 length: 15 amino acids. Looked up from germline, CDR1 is ENHRY and CDR2 is SYGVKD. CDR3 in DNA: TGTGCCATAGCGTTGGAAGGGTCTTTAATCGACGAGCAGTACTTC. This encodes CAIALEGSLIDEQYF.

Note on this clonotype: This may arise from a read error, as a much more abundant clone is one base away. The V and J genes are TRBV12-3 or TRBV12-4 and TRBJ2-5, with D unresolved. The CDR3 contains 12 residues. The chain's CDR3 is CASSLAMETKYF. In nucleotides, the CDR3 is TGTGCCAGCAGTTTAGCGATGGAGACCAAGTACTTC.

This clonotype was recorded many times. This chain uses TRBV24-1 with TRBJ2-3; D may be TRBD2 (5 bases). V was pared by 2 bases and J by 4 bases, with 9 bases between. Germline CDR1 is KGHDR and CDR2 is SFDVKD. The CDR3 totals 14 residues. The CDR3 is CATSDSGLADTQYF. For the CDR3, the DNA is TGTGCCACCAGTGATTCCGGACTCGCAGATACGCAGTATTTT.

This clonotype has a count of ten or more. The chain carries TRBV27 and TRBJ2-2; D is perhaps TRBD1 or TRBD2 (6 bases each). Germline V lookup: CDR1 MNHEY, CDR2 SMNVEV (reference sequence). The CDR3 sequence is 19 residues long. With 6 bases removed from V and 3 bases from J, the gap between germline ends came to 26 bases. CDR3 protein: CASSLWGAPRAGDTGELFF. The CDR3, as DNA: TGTGCCAGCAGCCTATGGGGGGCGCCCCGAGCGGGTGACACCGGGGAGCTGTTTTTT.

This clonotype occurred once. The chain uses TRBV11-1 and TRBJ2-7; weak D call: TRBD1 (5 bases). Germline V gives CDR1 SGHAT, CDR2 FQDESV (reference sequence). The V end lost 5 bases, the J end lost 2 bases, and 13 bases lay between the germline ends. The CDR3 has 14 residues. CDR3 sequence reads: CASSPPGNTYEQYF. For the CDR3, the DNA is TGTGCCAGCAGCCCGCCAGGGAACACCTACGAGCAGTACTTC.

The chain employs TRBV29-1 and TRBJ1-4; 9 bases are a match to TRBD1. V dropped 8 bases and J dropped 3; count of bases not matched to a gene: 16. The CDR3 is made up of 17 amino acids. Germline V gene sequence: CDR1 SQVTM, CDR2 ANQGSEA. CDR3 protein: CSTPLRDRVGPNEKLFF. In DNA, the CDR3 is TGCAGCACACCCTTAAGGGACAGGGTGGGACCTAATGAAAAACTGTTTTTT. Filled out from reference TRBV29-1 and TRBJ1-4, the complete variable domain reads SAVISQKPSRDICQRGTSLTIQCQVDSQVTMMFWYRQQPGQSLTLIATANQGSEATYESGFVIDKFPISRPNLTFSTLTVSNMSPEDSSIYLCSTPLRDRVGPNEKLFFGSGTQLSVL.

This clonotype has only a few counts. V usage is TRBV12-3 or TRBV12-4 and J usage is TRBJ2-2, with D perhaps TRBD2 (5 bases). V was clipped by 3 bases and J by 4 bases, with 15 bases between them. The CDR3 has 16 amino acids. CDR3 sequence: CASSFQRSSGTGELFF. The DNA of the CDR3 is TGTGCCAGCAGTTTTCAGCGGAGCAGCGGCACCGGGGAGCTGTTTTTT.

V is TRBV4-3 and J is TRBJ2-4; 13 positions match TRBD2. CDR1 and CDR2 (germline): LGHNA, YSLEER. The CDR3 sequence is 17 residues long. Trimming removed 5 bases from V and 4 bases from J; junction bases left unmatched: 8. The CDR3: CASSGGGTSGAKNIQYF. For the CDR3, the DNA is TGCGCCAGCAGCGGGGGGGGGACTAGCGGGGCGAAAAACATTCAGTACTTC.

Regarding this clonotype: Given a much more abundant clone one base away, this may be a read error. The J gene is TRBJ1-1, the V gene TRBV11-1; possible D gene TRBD1, 5 bases. CDR1 is SGHAT and CDR2 is FQDESV in the germline V gene (reference sequence). This CDR3 has 14 residues. V was pared by 6 bases and J by 3 bases, with 14 bases between. The DNA of the CDR3 is TGTGCCAGCAGTCGCGACAGCGAGGACACTGAAGCTTTCTTT. As protein: CASSRDSEDTEAFF.

This clonotype was counted at least ten times. The rearrangement uses TRBV20-1 and TRBJ2-7; TRBD1 is a possible D gene (6 bases). V was clipped by 2 bases and J by 2 bases, with 19 bases between them. In germline, CDR1 is DFQATT, CDR2 SNEGSKA (reference sequence). The length of the CDR3 is 16 residues. The CDR3 region is CSARSQENREPYEQYF. The CDR3 coding sequence is TGCAGTGCTAGATCCCAGGAAAACAGGGAGCCCTACGAGCAGTACTTC.

The V and J genes are TRBV7-2 and TRBJ2-3; 8 nucleotides agree with TRBD2. CDR3 size: 16 residues. The germline V gene has CDR1 SGHTA and CDR2 FQGNSA. V lost 5 bases and J lost 0; bases outside the gene matches: 7. As DNA, the CDR3 is TGTGCCAGCAGCACCCATAGCGGGGCGAGCACAGATACGCAGTATTTT. Its protein product is CASSTHSGASTDTQYF.

In its sample, this clonotype was seen many times. The chain carries TRBV19 and TRBJ2-1, with 10 positions matching TRBD1. Per the germline V gene, CDR1 is LNHDA and CDR2 is SQIVND (reference sequence). Trimming at V came to 6 bases and at J to 7 bases, leaving 6 bases not matched to a gene. The CDR3 loop spans 14 amino acids. CDR3 nucleotide sequence: TGTGCCAGTAGACTTGGACAGGGGGGGAATGAGCAGTTCTTC. Encoded protein: CASRLGQGGNEQFF. Supplemented by reference TRBV19 and TRBJ2-1, the full variable domain reads DGGITQSPKYLFRKEGQNVTLSCEQNLNHDAMYWYRQDPGQGLRLIYYSQIVNDFQKGDIAEGYSVSREKKESFPLTVTSAQKNPTAFYLCASRLGQGGNEQFFGPGTRLTVL.

The rearrangement joins TRBV28 to TRBJ2-1; D call uncertain. V lost 5 bases and J lost 4, with 18 bases in between. Germline-derived CDR1 and CDR2 are MDHEN and SYDVKM. The CDR3 spans 16 residues. The CDR3 sequence: CASSAEGRYPYNEQFF. The CDR3 nucleotides read TGTGCCAGCAGTGCCGAAGGGCGGTACCCATACAATGAGCAGTTCTTC.

In its sample, this clonotype was seen many times. The rearrangement links TRBV28 to TRBJ2-7, with D tentatively TRBD2 (6 bases). V was shortened by 3 bases and J by 2 bases, with 14 bases between the two germline ends. CDR3 length equals 15 residues. Per germline, CDR1 MDHEN and CDR2 SYDVKM. CDR3 in amino acids: CASSLAGPSAYEQYF. Written as DNA, the CDR3 is TGTGCCAGCAGTTTGGCGGGTCCTAGCGCCTACGAGCAGTACTTC.